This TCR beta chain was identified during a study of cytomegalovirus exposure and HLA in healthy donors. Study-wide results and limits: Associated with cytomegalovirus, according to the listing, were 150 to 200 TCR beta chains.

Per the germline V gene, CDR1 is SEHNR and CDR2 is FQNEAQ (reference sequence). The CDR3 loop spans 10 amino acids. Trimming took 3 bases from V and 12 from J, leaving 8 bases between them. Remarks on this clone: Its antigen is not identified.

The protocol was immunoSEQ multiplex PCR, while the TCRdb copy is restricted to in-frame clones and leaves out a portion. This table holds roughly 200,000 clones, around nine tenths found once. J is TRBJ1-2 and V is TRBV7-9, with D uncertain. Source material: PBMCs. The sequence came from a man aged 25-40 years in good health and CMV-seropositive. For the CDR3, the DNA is TGTGCCAGCAGCTTGTGGGTCCACACCTTC. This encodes CASSLWVHTF.